This TCR beta chain was recovered during a study of T cell responses to AZD1222 COVID-19 vaccine. Regarding the study as a whole: The breadth and depth of Spike-specific TCRs increased once two AZD1222 doses had been given. No repertoire was sampled before or during the peak T cell response, only after it. In a largely white British group with more females than males, clonal diversity was possibly underestimated. Only 6 or 7 individuals given AZD1222 were seropositive at baseline.

The data were produced by immunoSEQ multiplex PCR, yet TCRdb's version contains in-frame clones alone and is incomplete. The sample has fewer than 200,000 clones, roughly nine tenths seen once. V shed 8 bases, J shed 6 bases, and the junction held 13 bases outside the gene matches. Germline CDR1 WNHNN, CDR2 SYGVQD (reference sequence). The CDR3 consists of 15 residues. Comments on this clone: Its antigen remains unidentified.

J is TRBJ2-3 and V is TRBV10-1; 8 bases are shared with TRBD1. Sequenced material: peripheral blood, taken 28 days after the second AZD1222 dose. This sequence originates from an adult who received the AZD1222 COVID-19 vaccine. CDR3 DNA: TGCGCCAGCCTCATGTCAGGACAGGGCCCCGATACGCAGTATTTT. It translates to CASLMSGQGPDTQYF.